This T cell receptor beta chain was obtained from a study of blood T cells in healthy people across ages. The use of a sample-barcoded 5' primer and a J-beta primer mix characterized a second PCR of about 7 to 12 cycles. MiXCR was run by TCRdb on the 5' RACE reads, yielding one entry per CDR3 protein. The data contain around 1.5 million distinct CDR3 sequences, about 32% of them singletons. To note about this clonotype: Its antigen is not identified.

Trimming removed 4 bases at V and 4 bases at J, with 8 bases between. CDR1 LGHDT and CDR2 YNNKEL come from the germline V gene (reference sequence). The CDR3 is 14 residues long. Findings and limits, study-wide: One million T cells yielded diversity estimates that were considered underestimates. A roughly linear age-dependent decrease characterized TCR beta diversity per million T cells. Whereas aged donors had fewer naive CD4+ cells, long-lived donors had more of them and higher diversity.

The clonotype comes from a woman aged 30 to 39 in good health. This chain joins TRBV3-1 and TRBJ2-6; no clear D gene. Specimen: blood. DNA for the CDR3: TGTGCCAGCAGCCTCGGGCTCGGGGCCAACGTCCTGACTTTC. This codes for CASSLGLGANVLTF.